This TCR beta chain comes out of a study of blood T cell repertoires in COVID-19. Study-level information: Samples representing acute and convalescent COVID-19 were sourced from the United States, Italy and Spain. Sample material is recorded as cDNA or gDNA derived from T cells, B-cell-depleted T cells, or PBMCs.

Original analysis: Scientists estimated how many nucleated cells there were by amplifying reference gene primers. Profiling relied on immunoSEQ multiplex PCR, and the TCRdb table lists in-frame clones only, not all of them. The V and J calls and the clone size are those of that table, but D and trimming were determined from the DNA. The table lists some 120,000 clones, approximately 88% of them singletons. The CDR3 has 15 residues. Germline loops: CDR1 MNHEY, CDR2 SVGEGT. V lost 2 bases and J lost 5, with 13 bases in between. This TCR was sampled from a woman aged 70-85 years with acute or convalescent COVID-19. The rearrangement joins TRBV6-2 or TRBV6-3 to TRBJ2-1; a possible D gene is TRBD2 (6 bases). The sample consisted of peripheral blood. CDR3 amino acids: CASSYGAGNDNEQFF. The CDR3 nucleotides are TGTGCCAGCAGTTACGGTGCGGGGAACGACAATGAGCAGTTCTTC.